This T cell receptor beta chain was observed in a study of PD-L1 blockade in urothelial cancer. Stated time point: peripheral blood 6 weeks after treatment start. This CDR3 has 16 amino acids. Repertoires were generated with immunoSEQ multiplex PCR, while TCRdb's copy carries only in-frame clones and drops some. The sample contains some 31,000 clones, 79% of which appear only once. The input for sequencing was PBMCs, taken around atezolizumab (anti-PD-L1) treatment. This receptor was identified in a man aged 65-85 years with urothelial cancer. J is TRBJ2-7 and V is TRBV21-1; the D segment call TRBD1 is taken from the table without a DNA check. TRBV21-1 is designated a pseudogene. Written as DNA, the CDR3 is TGTGCCAGCAGCCAGAGCCTAACGGGACAGTTCTACGAGCAGTACTTC. It specifies CASSQSLTGQFYEQYF.